The clone carrying this T cell receptor (beta chain) was counted many times. Its antigen is still unknown. This CDR3 has 14 amino acids. Trimming pared 3 bases from V and 0 bases from J, leaving 12 bases between. The germline V gene encodes CDR1 DFQATT and CDR2 SNEGSKA (reference sequence). The data stem from a study of T cells after yellow fever vaccination. Findings of the study overall: Weaker in magnitude, the secondary response showed a faster peak on day 5 versus 15.

TCRdb independently ran MiXCR on the 5' RACE reads; one entry per CDR3 protein. The sample has approximately 69,000 distinct CDR3 sequences, approximately 5% seen once. The specimen comprised CD4+ T cells sorted from PBMCs, sampled about 2 weeks after the first yellow fever vaccination. The source of this sequence is a man aged 18 to 35 who received the YFV17D yellow fever vaccine. The gene calls are TRBV20-1 and TRBJ2-7; tentative D call: TRBD1 (5 bases). CDR3 bases: TGCAGTGCTAGGCCCGACAGCAGCTCCTACGAGCAGTACTTC. As protein: CSARPDSSSYEQYF.